This is a list of T cell receptor beta chains from one sample in a study of CD8 T cells in Susac syndrome. From the immunoSEQ multiplex PCR reads, TCRdb called clonotypes with MiXCR, one entry per CDR3 protein. The sample carries 250,000 to 350,000 distinct CDR3 sequences, about 85% recorded once. What was sequenced was CD8+ T cells from PBMCs. These receptors all come from a human donor with multiple sclerosis. CDR3s include the opening cysteine and the closing phenylalanine or tryptophan. A D gene is named only where the DNA matches it firmly. Clone sizes are given selectively: once, few, many, or a class where the clone is expanded.

-	few	TRBV4-1	TRBJ2-1	CASSQAPDYNEQFF	TGCGCCAGCAGCCAAGCCCCAGACTACAATGAGCAGTTCTTC
-	-	TRBV4-2	TRBJ2-2	CASGERINTGELFF	TGTGCCAGCGGAGAAAGGATAAACACCGGGGAGCTGTTTTTT
-	-	TRBV6-5	TRBJ2-5	CASSYPTEAGNVGKETQYF	TGTGCCAGCAGTTACCCCACCGAGGCGGGCAATGTAGGGAAAGAGACCCAGTACTTC
-	-	TRBV4-1	TRBJ2-7	CASSQDFRGSSYEQYF	TGCGCCAGCAGCCAAGATTTTCGGGGAAGCTCCTACGAGCAGTACTTC
TRBD2	-	TRBV5-6	TRBJ2-1	CASSLGGTSGSYEQFF	TGTGCCAGCAGCTTGGGAGGGACTAGCGGGAGCTATGAGCAGTTCTTC
-	-	TRBV30	TRBJ1-1	CAWSVGETFF	TGTGCCTGGAGTGTTGGAGAAACTTTCTTT
-	-	TRBV15	TRBJ1-1	CATSRDEEGGKNTEAFF	TGTGCCACCAGCAGAGATGAGGAGGGAGGGAAAAACACTGAAGCTTTCTTT
-	-	TRBV28	TRBJ2-1	CASSLLVGSYNEQFF	TGTGCCAGCAGTTTATTGGTGGGGTCCTACAATGAGCAGTTCTTC
-	-	TRBV28	TRBJ2-4	CASRTDLAKNIQYF	TGTGCCAGCAGGACAGATTTAGCCAAAAACATTCAGTACTTC
-	-	TRBV13	TRBJ2-7	CASSLESGRAHEQYF	TGTGCCAGCAGCTTAGAGTCCGGGAGAGCCCACGAGCAGTACTTC
-	-	TRBV28	TRBJ1-1	CASSFPNAVGTEAFF	TGTGCCAGCAGTTTCCCAAATGCGGTCGGCACTGAAGCTTTCTTT
TRBD2	-	TRBV7-9	TRBJ2-7	CASSLGKAGGRSYEQYF	TGTGCCAGCAGCTTAGGAAAGGCGGGAGGCCGCTCCTACGAGCAGTACTTC
-	-	TRBV29-1	TRBJ2-7	CSVHLVGEQYF	TGCAGCGTTCACCTTGTGGGCGAGCAGTACTTC
-	-	TRBV7-8	TRBJ2-1	CASSPHLVGAESYNEQFF	TGTGCCAGCAGCCCCCACTTAGTCGGAGCGGAATCCTACAATGAGCAGTTCTTC
TRBD1	-	TRBV7-9	TRBJ2-5	CASTLGTGEETQYF	TGTGCCAGCACCCTAGGGACAGGGGAAGAGACCCAGTACTTC
-	-	TRBV27	TRBJ2-3	CASSSSDLTDTQYF	TGTGCCAGCAGTTCCTCGGACCTGACGGATACGCAGTATTTT
-	-	TRBV9	TRBJ2-1	CASNTPAGSYNEQFF	TGTGCCAGCAACACCCCAGCGGGTTCCTACAATGAGCAGTTCTTC
-	once	TRBV5-6	TRBJ2-7	CASSLGDKNEQYF	TGTGCCAGCAGCTTAGGGGACAAGAACGAGCAGTACTTC
-	-	TRBV15	TRBJ1-6	CATSSSDWSSYNSPLHF	TGTGCCACCAGCAGTTCTGACTGGAGCTCCTATAATTCACCCCTCCACTTT
-	-	TRBV10-3	TRBJ2-1	CAISDGLPNNEQFF	TGTGCCATCAGTGATGGACTACCTAACAATGAGCAGTTCTTC